A selection of T cell receptor beta chains follows, all from one sample in a study of Ad26.COV2.S vaccination and SARS-CoV-2 variants. Profiling relied on immunoSEQ multiplex PCR, and the TCRdb table lists in-frame clones only, not all of them. The data contain about 180,000 clones, 70% to 90% of them singletons. The specimen was peripheral blood, collected after recovery from COVID-19. The receptors were gathered from a human donor who had recovered from COVID-19. CDR3s leave out the opening cysteine and the closing phenylalanine or tryptophan. Clone size is shown for a subset of rows, as once, few, many or a class of expanded clone.

abundance,j_gene,v_gene,len,CDR3aa
NA,TRBJ2-2,TRBV9,14,ASSGDPGTNTGELF
NA,TRBJ1-6,TRBV3-1/TRBV3-2,13,ASRPRQDFNSPLH
NA,TRBJ2-1,TRBV4-1,15,ASSQVRLDGGYNEQF
NA,TRBJ2-5,TRBV5-4,12,ASNTRGGQETQY
NA,TRBJ2-3,TRBV28,12,ASSFPRDSGSQY
NA,TRBJ2-1,TRBV18,12,ASSPYNVMNEQF
NA,TRBJ2-5,TRBV10-3,12,AISGTGVVETQY
NA,TRBJ1-4,TRBV5-6,13,ASSPLTGRGEKLF
NA,TRBJ1-2,TRBV29-1,10,SVLRSPYGYT
once,TRBJ1-1,TRBV19,11,ASSIEEITMPF
NA,TRBJ1-5,TRBV19,13,ASSKTGQSNQPQH
once,TRBJ2-1,TRBV7-8,16,ASSLGTILGRTYNEQF
NA,TRBJ2-7,TRBV11-2,13,ASSLESVEVYEQY
NA,TRBJ1-6,TRBV4-2,11,ASRQLTDSPLH
NA,TRBJ2-2,TRBV6-5,14,ASSFLWTRGTGELF
NA,TRBJ2-4,TRBV2,10,ASSEEVGSQY
NA,TRBJ2-1,TRBV2,13,ASSESRDVYNEQF
NA,TRBJ1-2,TRBV7-2,11,ASSFRRGDGYT
NA,TRBJ2-5,TRBV15,14,ATSIPPGLQDETQY
once,TRBJ1-2,TRBV6-4,16,ASSDYIDRGRTNYGYT
NA,TRBJ2-3,TRBV5-6,14,ASSLVVTSGADTQY
NA,TRBJ1-1,TRBV5-6,12,ASSRGLWNTEAF
NA,TRBJ2-1,TRBV19,14,ASSTFGGGSYNEQF
NA,TRBJ2-2,TRBV6-1,16,ASSEYGRGRSYTGELF
NA,TRBJ1-2,TRBV27,11,ASSSGQGFGYT
NA,TRBJ1-5,TRBV2,11,ASRGNRDQPQH
NA,TRBJ1-5,TRBV6-5,12,ASSRGHSNQPQH
NA,TRBJ2-1,TRBV9,12,ASSSGGPGNEQF
NA,TRBJ2-3,TRBV6-5,11,ASTPPGEITQY
NA,TRBJ1-6,TRBV21-1,13,ASSHSGNYNSPLH
few,TRBJ2-6,TRBV7-2,12,ASSQDRGANVLT
NA,TRBJ2-7,TRBV18,14,ASSPGTGTRAYEQY
once,TRBJ1-2,TRBV27,13,ASSSTGPFNYGYT
NA,TRBJ2-5,TRBV4-1,10,ASSQGLGTQY
NA,TRBJ2-2,TRBV7-2,11,ASSLSFTGELF
NA,TRBJ2-7,TRBV5-1,13,ASSNPGTGVYEQY
NA,TRBJ2-3,TRBV24-1,11,ATSDRLTDTQY
few,TRBJ2-2,TRBV9,11,ASSVRPTGELF
NA,TRBJ1-2,TRBV2,11,ASSSDANYGYT
NA,TRBJ2-7,TRBV29-1,12,SVDEREYPYEQY
NA,TRBJ1-1,TRBV10-3,10,AIRASGTEAF
NA,TRBJ1-1,TRBV6-5,12,ASSTEYRNTEAF
NA,TRBJ2-1,TRBV9,13,ASSVGSSSYNEQF
few,TRBJ1-5,TRBV28,12,ASSLAGTNQPQH
once,TRBJ2-7,TRBV3-1/TRBV3-2,11,ASSQDKGREQY
NA,TRBJ1-3,TRBV2,14,ASSEGDTDSGNTIY
NA,TRBJ1-4,TRBV18,11,ASSPAGDKKLF
NA,TRBJ1-3,TRBV25-1,14,ASSDPFGTAENTIY
NA,TRBJ2-3,TRBV7-3,11,ASSLPGADTQY
NA,TRBJ2-3,TRBV7-2,9,ASSLDQAQY
NA,TRBJ1-1,TRBV29-1,16,SVGPPRDRGRQNTEAF
once,TRBJ2-3,TRBV13,10,ASSSAGLAQY
NA,TRBJ2-1,TRBV3-1/TRBV3-2,14,ASSLGTPSSYNEQF
few,TRBJ2-7,TRBV11-2,8,AGFAGQQY
NA,TRBJ1-6,TRBV18,12,ASSPPGQPKPLH